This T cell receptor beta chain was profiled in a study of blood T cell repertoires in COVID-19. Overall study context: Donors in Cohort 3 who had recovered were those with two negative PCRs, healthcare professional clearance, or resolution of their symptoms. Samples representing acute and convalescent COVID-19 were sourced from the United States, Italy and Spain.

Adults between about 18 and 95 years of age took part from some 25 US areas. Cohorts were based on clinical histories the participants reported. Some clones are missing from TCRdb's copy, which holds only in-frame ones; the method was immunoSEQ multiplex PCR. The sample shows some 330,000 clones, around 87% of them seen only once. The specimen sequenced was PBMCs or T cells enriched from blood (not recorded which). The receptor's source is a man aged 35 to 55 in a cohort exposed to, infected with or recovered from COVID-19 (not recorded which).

Written as DNA, the CDR3 is TGTGCCAGCAGGGGGGGCCCACTAGCGGGATCGGATACGCAGTATTTT. It yields the protein CASRGGPLAGSDTQYF. The chain links TRBV6-4 to TRBJ2-3; 10 bases map to TRBD2. The germline gives CDR1 MRHNA, CDR2 SNTAGT. V was pared by 6 bases and J by 6 bases, with 12 bases of the junction left unmatched. The CDR3 totals 16 residues.